Shown below are 26 T cell receptor beta chains from a single sample sequenced in a study of human T cells and chemical hapten exposure. TCRdb re-analysed the RACE reads in MiXCR, keeping a single row per CDR3 protein. This sample has tens of thousands of distinct CDR3 sequences, with about 4.5% found just once. Time point indicated: healthy volunteer bleed at 2 weeks. Unfractionated whole blood was the source of the extracted total RNA. Material for sequencing was whole blood. These receptors all come from a female donor in good health. Some clones in this sample may be carry-over from other donors' samples.

This clonotype has more than one count but fewer than ten. V and J are TRBV20-1 and TRBJ1-2; the D is unclear. The CDR3 extends over 13 amino acids. Trimming took 6 bases from V and 6 from J, leaving 17 bases between them. Germline V gives CDR1 DFQATT, CDR2 SNEGSKA (reference sequence). The CDR3 DNA follows: TGCAGTGCCCCCGTTTTACAGCTTGATGGCTACACCTTC. It codes for CSAPVLQLDGYTF.

This clonotype was seen ten or more times. This chain uses TRBV7-2 with TRBJ2-3; 9 bases agree with TRBD2. Germline lookup yields CDR1 SGHTA and CDR2 FQGNSA. This CDR3 region has 16 residues. With 1 base clipped from V and 6 bases from J, the junction kept 8 bases outside the gene matches. Here the CDR3 reads CASSLGRLAGRDTQYF. In nucleotides, the CDR3 is TGTGCCAGCAGCTTAGGGCGGCTAGCGGGGCGGGATACGCAGTATTTT.

This clonotype was seen ten or more times. The chain employs TRBV5-1 and TRBJ2-7; 8 bases are a match to TRBD1. This CDR3 spans 19 amino acids. The V segment lost 4 bases and the J segment 1 base; nucleotides outside the gene matches: 19. Germline lookup yields CDR1 SGHRS and CDR2 YFSETQ. The CDR3 spells CASSPRIRTGFGSSYEQYF. As DNA, the CDR3 is TGCGCCAGCAGCCCCCGGATTAGGACAGGGTTTGGAAGTTCCTACGAGCAGTACTTC.

This clonotype was observed many times. The chain employs TRBV24-1 and TRBJ2-3; D is ambiguous. The CDR3 length is 13 residues. V lost 7 bases and J lost 1, with 8 bases in between. Germline values: CDR1 KGHDR, CDR2 SFDVKD. The CDR3 is CATSRHRTDTQYF. CDR3 in DNA: TGTGCCACCAGCCGACACCGCACAGATACGCAGTATTTT.

There are many counts of this clonotype. This sequence joins TRBV6-5 and TRBJ2-7; possibly TRBD2 for D (6 bases). Trimming left V 0 bases short and J 1 base short, with 10 bases between. Germline assignment: CDR1 MNHEY and CDR2 SVGAGI. CDR3 length: 15 residues. CDR3 bases: TGTGCCAGCAGTTACTCCGGGGGTGGATCCTACGAGCAGTACTTC. It translates to CASSYSGGGSYEQYF.

The sample holds a few counts of this clonotype. The rearrangement links TRBV21-1 to TRBJ1-2; TRBD1 is taken as the D call from the table, unchecked against the DNA. TRBV21-1 has pseudogene status. This CDR3 is built from 15 residues. CDR3 DNA: TGTGCCAGCAGCCATAAAGACAGGGGGGAGGTTGGCTACACCTTC. This sequence encodes CASSHKDRGEVGYTF.

This rearrangement joins TRBV4-3 to TRBJ1-3; the match to TRBD1 covers 7 bases. The CDR3 has 18 residues. The V and J ends lost 1 base and 5 bases, in that order; junction bases with no gene match: 14. CDR1 is LGHNA and CDR2 is YSLEER in the germline V gene. The CDR3 loop is CASSQVVFSGTERNTIYF. The CDR3 DNA reads as TGCGCCAGCAGCCAAGTGGTATTTTCCGGGACAGAGAGAAACACCATATATTTT.

Comment on this clonotype: A read error may be the cause here, since a much bigger clone is one base away. This CDR3 reads CASSFSGGTDTQYF. In DNA form, the CDR3 reads TGTGCCAGCAGCTTTAGCGGGGGCACAGATACGCAGTATTTT. This chain links TRBV7-2 with TRBJ2-3, with TRBD2 identical over 8 bases. Looked up from germline, CDR1 is SGHTA and CDR2 is FQGNSA. Trimming cost V 3 bases and J 1 base; bases outside gene matches: 0. This CDR3 has 14 residues. Full variable domain (outside the CDR3, taken from reference TRBV7-2 and TRBJ2-3): GAGVSQSPSNKVTEKGKDVELRCDPISGHTALYWYRQSLGQGLEFLIYFQGNSAPDKSGLPSDRFSAERTGGSVSTLTIQRTQQEDSAVYLCASSFSGGTDTQYFGPGTRLTVL.

This clonotype was seen ten or more times. J is TRBJ1-1 and V is TRBV5-5; TRBD1 might be the D (6 bases). This CDR3 has 13 residues. Germline assignment: CDR1 SGHKS and CDR2 YYEKEE (reference sequence). Trimming removed 7 bases from V and 2 bases from J, with 12 bases in between. Here the CDR3 reads CASRQDSNTEAFF. CDR3 bases: TGTGCCAGCCGTCAGGACAGCAACACTGAAGCTTTCTTT.

This clonotype was counted at least ten times. The rearrangement joins TRBV6-6 to TRBJ2-1; D call uncertain. This CDR3 comprises 11 residues. CDR1 MNHNY and CDR2 SVGAGI come from the germline V gene (reference sequence). V was clipped by 2 bases and J by 9 bases, with 5 bases between them. CDR3 region: CASSYRVEQFF. CDR3 sequence (DNA): TGTGCCAGCAGTTACCGAGTTGAGCAGTTCTTC.

The rearrangement links TRBV28 to TRBJ1-3; 10 bases are shared with TRBD1. V shed 8 bases, J shed 5 bases, and the junction held 6 bases outside the gene matches. Germline V gene lookup returns CDR1 MDHEN and CDR2 SYDVKM. The CDR3 runs 14 residues. CDR3 residues: CASSRQGARNTIYF. The CDR3 DNA sequence: TGTGCCAGCTCCCGACAGGGGGCGAGAAACACCATATATTTT.

This clonotype was recorded at least ten times. In DNA, the CDR3 is TGCGCCAGCAGCTCCTCTTCCTGGCAGTATTTT. Translating gives CASSSSSWQYF. This chain uses TRBV5-1 with TRBJ2-3; D remains ambiguous. V was shortened by 3 bases and J by 11 bases, with 10 bases between the two germline ends. The CDR3 is 11 residues long. Germline assignment: CDR1 SGHRS and CDR2 YFSETQ.

This clonotype appeared many times. V is TRBV24-1 and J is TRBJ1-1; D not resolved. Germline assignment: CDR1 KGHDR and CDR2 SFDVKD. V shed 12 bases and J shed 1 base, with 23 bases lying between them. The CDR3 sequence is 16 residues long. CDR3 nucleotides: TGTGCCTTAAGGTCTGTTAGCTTTTACAAGAACACTGAAGCTTTCTTT. Amino acids: CALRSVSFYKNTEAFF.

This clonotype was detected ten times or more. The J gene is TRBJ2-2, the V gene TRBV25-1; 10 positions agree with TRBD1. V dropped 7 bases and J dropped 6; count of bases not matched to a gene: 11. The CDR3 is made up of 16 amino acids. Germline V gene data show CDR1 as MGHDK and CDR2 as SYGVNS. CDR3 in amino acids: CASTGTGALAAGELFF. The DNA of the CDR3 is TGTGCCAGCACCGGGACAGGGGCCCTCGCGGCCGGGGAGCTGTTTTTT.

At least ten counts were recorded for this clonotype. The rearrangement links TRBV3-1 to TRBJ2-2; D gene uncertain. V lost 3 bases and J lost 7, with 9 bases in between. This CDR3 contains 13 residues. CDR1 is LGHDT, CDR2 YNNKEL, per germline (reference sequence). As DNA, the CDR3 is TGTGCCAGCAGCCAGGCCTTTGGCGGGGAGCTGTTTTTT. As protein: CASSQAFGGELFF.

This clonotype appeared many times. The chain is built from TRBV24-1 and TRBJ1-2, with 7 positions matching TRBD1. With V trimmed by 4 bases and J by 7 bases, 11 bases remained unmatched. Germline values: CDR1 KGHDR, CDR2 SFDVKD. CDR3 length equals 15 residues. CDR3 sequence (DNA): TGTGCCACCAGTGACCCCCAACAGGGGAACGGTGGCTACACCTTC. Residues: CATSDPQQGNGGYTF.

In its sample, this clonotype was seen many times. CDR3 region: CSAPGPVYEQYF. CDR3 coding DNA: TGCAGTGCCCCGGGACCGGTCTACGAGCAGTACTTC. The gene calls are TRBV20-1 and TRBJ2-7; D may be TRBD1 or TRBD2 (5 bases each). The germline CDR1 and CDR2 sequences are DFQATT and SNEGSKA (reference sequence). V gave up 6 bases and J gave up 3 bases, with 12 bases separating them. This CDR3 region has 12 residues.

This clonotype was observed at least ten times. This chain uses TRBV7-3 with TRBJ2-5; D unclear. CDR3 length: 13 residues. Germline V CDR1 and CDR2: SGHTA, FQGTGA. V gave up 2 bases and J gave up 2 bases, with 6 bases separating them. The CDR3 region is CASSLVPQETQYF. CDR3 nucleotide sequence: TGTGCCAGCAGCTTAGTGCCACAAGAGACCCAGTACTTC.

This clonotype was observed at least ten times. V and J are TRBV5-1 and TRBJ2-1, with D perhaps TRBD2 (6 bases). Trimming left V 3 bases short and J 1 base short, with 11 bases between. The CDR3 totals 15 residues. Germline-derived CDR1 and CDR2 are SGHRS and YFSETQ. CDR3 DNA sequence: TGCGCCAGCAGCTATCAGGGAGGATCCTACAATGAGCAGTTCTTC. Translated: CASSYQGGSYNEQFF.

There are a few counts of this clonotype. V is TRBV20-1 and J is TRBJ2-7; D call uncertain. This CDR3 contains 14 residues. Trimming cost V 8 bases and J 0 bases, with 17 bases left between them. The V gene's germline CDR1 is DFQATT and CDR2 SNEGSKA (reference sequence). CDR3 sequence: CSMSDLSISYEQYF. CDR3 DNA sequence: TGCAGTATGAGCGACCTCTCTATCTCCTACGAGCAGTACTTC.

This clonotype was recorded many times. This chain links TRBV29-1 with TRBJ1-1, with a weak D call TRBD1 (6 bases). This CDR3 has 14 amino acids. V shed 5 bases and J shed 0 bases, with 13 bases lying between them. CDR1 and CDR2 (germline): SQVTM, ANQGSEA. CDR3 region: CSVQGGGLNTEAFF. Written as DNA, the CDR3 is TGCAGCGTTCAAGGGGGAGGGCTGAACACTGAAGCTTTCTTT.

The V gene is TRBV29-1, the J gene TRBJ2-3; TRBD1 matches at 7 bases. The CDR3 loop spans 16 amino acids. In germline, CDR1 is SQVTM, CDR2 ANQGSEA. V shed 6 bases and J 3 bases; nucleotides not matched to a gene: 15. The CDR3 DNA follows: TGCAGCGTCGGACTTCTGACAGGGATGAGTACAGATACGCAGTATTTT. Translating gives CSVGLLTGMSTDTQYF.

This clonotype was observed at least ten times. The chain combines TRBV6-2 or TRBV6-3 with TRBJ1-2, with D tentatively TRBD1 (5 bases). Looked up from germline, CDR1 is MNHEY and CDR2 is SVGEGT. The CDR3 runs 16 residues. The V end lost 7 bases, the J end lost 2 bases, and 20 bases lay between the germline ends. The CDR3 bases are TGTGCCAGCATGGAGGGACCCTCCCCACTCAACTATGGCTACACCTTC. The encoded protein is CASMEGPSPLNYGYTF.

This clonotype was detected a few times. The J gene is TRBJ2-3, the V gene TRBV7-9, with D possibly TRBD2 on 6 matching bases. Germline V gene sequence: CDR1 SEHNR, CDR2 FQNEAQ (reference sequence). The CDR3 loop spans 15 amino acids. Trimming shortened V by 0 bases and J by 4 bases, and 11 bases separated the two germline ends. CDR3 sequence: CASSLAQKRADTQYF. CDR3 sequence (DNA): TGTGCCAGCAGCTTAGCGCAGAAGCGGGCAGATACGCAGTATTTT.

This clonotype was observed many times. CDR3 in amino acids: CASRGTGSIEAFF. The CDR3 DNA reads TGTGCCAGCAGGGGGACTGGGTCAATTGAAGCTTTCTTT. The rearrangement joins TRBV27 to TRBJ1-1; a weak D match, TRBD1 (5 bases). From germline, CDR1 is MNHEY and CDR2 SMNVEV (reference sequence). V was shortened by 6 bases and J by 7 bases, with 15 bases between the two germline ends. The CDR3 extends over 13 amino acids.

This clonotype has a count of ten or more. V gene TRBV7-9 combines with J gene TRBJ2-7; D call uncertain. Germline-derived CDR1 and CDR2 are SEHNR and FQNEAQ (reference sequence). This CDR3 contains 11 residues. V lost 5 bases, J lost 3 bases, and 5 bases lay in between. The CDR3 spells CASSPRYEQYF. The CDR3 DNA sequence: TGTGCCAGCAGCCCGCGCTACGAGCAGTACTTC.